This T cell receptor (beta chain) was observed in a study of cytotoxic CD8 clonotypes in ibrutinib-treated CLL. Study-wide context: Following treatment for a median roughly twelve months, range 6 to 36, response samples were then taken.

The CDR3 has 15 residues. CDR1 is LNHDA, CDR2 SQIVND, per germline (reference sequence). The V end lost 7 bases, the J end lost 5 bases, and 21 bases lay between the germline ends. This table comes from immunoSEQ multiplex PCR, and its TCRdb copy is limited to in-frame clones, with some not included. Altogether more than 150,000 clones are present, 72% being singletons, with the ten largest covering roughly an eighth. A note on this clone: The antigen remains undetermined.

General study results and limits: Under therapy, public clonotypes either contracted or stayed stable, and they were uncommon.

Specimen: PBMCs, collected after 24 months of ibrutinib treatment. This sequence originates from a human donor with chronic lymphocytic leukemia. The rearrangement uses TRBV19 and TRBJ2-7; a weak D match, TRBD2 (6 bases). This chain's CDR3 is CASTRLGGTLDEQYF. The CDR3 DNA sequence: TGTGCCAGTACGAGGTTGGGGGGAACGTTGGACGAGCAGTACTTC.